One and the same sample provided the 19 T cell receptor beta chains below, sequenced in a study of shared clonotypes between healthy human individuals. Clones were read by immunoSEQ multiplex PCR, and TCRdb kept only the in-frame ones, dropping some. The sample includes over 800,000 clones, 80% to 95% of them seen just once. Only CD45RO-negative cells positively selected for CCR7 counted as naive CD8 cells, so terminally differentiated effector memory CD45RA+ cells were excluded. The specimen was naive CD8+ T cells sorted from blood. These receptors came from a young man in good health.

The chain carries TRBV27 and TRBJ2-1; 7 nucleotides line up with TRBD2. This CDR3 contains 16 residues. V lost 1 base to trimming and J lost 7 bases; unmatched junction nucleotides: 10. Germline values: CDR1 MNHEY, CDR2 SMNVEV (reference sequence). The CDR3 region has the DNA TGTGCCAGCAGTTTATTCGGACTAGGAGAGTGGAATGAGCAGTTCTTC. Amino acid sequence: CASSLFGLGEWNEQFF.

Only one count was recorded for this clone. The chain uses TRBV7-8 and TRBJ2-7, with D possibly matching TRBD2 (7 bases). This CDR3 has 15 amino acids. Germline V CDR1 and CDR2: SGHVS, FQNEAQ. Trimming shortened V by 2 bases and J by 3 bases, and 14 bases separated the two germline ends. In DNA form, the CDR3 reads TGTGCCAGCAGCTTATTTGGGGGGGGCATCTACGAGCAGTACTTC. It codes for CASSLFGGGIYEQYF.

The rearrangement links TRBV2 to TRBJ1-5, with a weak D call TRBD1 (5 bases). Trimming stripped 3 bases from V and 7 bases from J, with 16 bases between. This CDR3 has 15 amino acids. Germline V gene lookup returns CDR1 SNHLY and CDR2 FYNNEI. The CDR3 loop reads CASSDFFGARQPQHF. CDR3 DNA sequence: TGTGCCAGCAGTGACTTCTTTGGGGCGAGACAGCCCCAGCATTTT. The whole variable domain, filled in from reference TRBV2 and TRBJ1-5, reads EPEVTQTPSHQVTQMGQEVILRCVPISNHLYFYWYRQILGQKVEFLVSFYNNEISEKSEIFDDQFSVERPDGSNFTLKIRSTKLEDSAMYFCASSDFFGARQPQHFGDGTRLSIL.

Here the CDR3 reads CASSLGGGGYTF. CDR3 sequence (DNA): TGCGCCAGCAGCTTGGGGGGCGGTGGCTACACCTTC. The gene calls are TRBV5-1 and TRBJ1-2; a weak D match, TRBD1 (5 bases). V lost 0 bases and J 7 bases, leaving 7 bases between the germline ends. Per germline, CDR1 SGHRS and CDR2 YFSETQ. The CDR3 totals 12 residues. Full variable domain (missing parts from reference TRBV5-1 and TRBJ1-2): KAGVTQTPRYLIKTRGQQVTLSCSPISGHRSVSWYQQTPGQGLQFLFEYFSETQRNKGNFPGRFSGRQFSNSRSEMNVSTLELGDSALYLCASSLGGGGYTFGSGTRLTVV.

This clone came up once. J is TRBJ2-2 and V is TRBV18; D may correspond to TRBD1 or TRBD2 (5 bases each). Trimming took 4 bases from V and 0 from J, leaving 6 bases between them. The CDR3 consists of 14 residues. CDR1 KGHSH and CDR2 LQKENI come from the germline V gene. Written as DNA, the CDR3 is TGTGCCAGCTCACTGGGACCGAACACCGGGGAGCTGTTTTTT. Amino acid sequence: CASSLGPNTGELFF.

This clone showed up just once. The V gene is TRBV7-9, the J gene TRBJ2-3, with 7 bases aligning to TRBD1. The CDR3 runs to 13 residues. Trimming removed 4 bases from V and 15 bases from J; junction bases left unmatched: 13. Germline V CDR1 and CDR2: SEHNR, FQNEAQ (reference sequence). For the CDR3, the DNA is TGTGCCAGCAGCTCCGGGGCGGAAGGGGGCCGATATTTT. It is translated as CASSSGAEGGRYF.

J is TRBJ2-2 and V is TRBV2; 8 nucleotides align to TRBD2. Looked up from germline, CDR1 is SNHLY and CDR2 is FYNNEI. The CDR3 is 17 amino acids. V gave up 6 bases and J gave up 6 bases; unmatched junction bases: 15. CDR3 residues: CASRGNWGLGLAGELFF. CDR3 DNA sequence: TGTGCCAGCAGGGGTAATTGGGGACTAGGTCTAGCCGGGGAGCTGTTTTTT.

The chain recombines TRBV5-4 with TRBJ2-7; D not resolved. V was cut by 3 bases and J by 2 bases, with 15 bases left in between. This CDR3 is 15 amino acids long. Germline V gene data show CDR1 as SGHNT and CDR2 as YYREEE (reference sequence). The CDR3 region is CASSSGGVDPYEQYF. The DNA for the CDR3 is TGTGCCAGCAGCTCTGGTGGGGTGGATCCCTACGAGCAGTACTTC.

The chain has TRBV28 and TRBJ2-3, with D maybe TRBD1 (6 bases). Germline values: CDR1 MDHEN, CDR2 SYDVKM. The CDR3 sequence is 15 residues long. V dropped 6 bases and J dropped 6 bases, with 19 bases sitting between them. This CDR3 is CASSRVQGRRDTQYF. The CDR3 nucleotides are TGTGCCAGCAGCCGCGTACAGGGCCGTCGGGATACGCAGTATTTT.

The CDR3 loop is CASSQDMDGSPYNEQFF. The CDR3 DNA is TGCGCCAGCAGCCAAGATATGGACGGGAGCCCCTACAATGAGCAGTTCTTC. The rearrangement joins TRBV4-1 to TRBJ2-1; a weak D match, TRBD2 (6 bases). This CDR3 is built from 17 residues. The germline CDR1 and CDR2 sequences are MGHRA and YSYEKL. V lost 0 bases to trimming and J lost 2 bases, with 14 bases between them.

CDR3 sequence (DNA): TGTGCCAGCAGCTCCGGAGGTTGGGTCACAGATACGCAGTATTTT. It is translated as CASSSGGWVTDTQYF. The chain links TRBV7-9 to TRBJ2-3; a weak D match, TRBD2 (5 bases). The ends were cut back, 4 bases at V and 2 bases at J, with 13 bases in the middle. The CDR3 loop spans 15 amino acids. Germline CDR1 reads SEHNR; CDR2 reads FQNEAQ (reference sequence).

CDR3 loop: CASSVVSSAGTQYF. In nucleotides, the CDR3 is TGTGCCAGCAGCGTAGTTAGTAGCGCTGGGACCCAGTACTTC. This chain joins TRBV9 and TRBJ2-5; tentatively, D is TRBD2 (5 bases). This CDR3 is built from 14 residues. Germline V gene lookup returns CDR1 SGDLS and CDR2 YYNGEE. Between the trimmed V and J ends, which lost 0 bases and 7 bases, there was a span of 13 bases.

The V call is TRBV10-2, the J call TRBJ2-7, with 11 bases lining up with TRBD2. The germline V gene encodes CDR1 WSHSY and CDR2 SAAADI. Germline trimming cut 2 bases from V and 0 bases from J; bases unmatched to any gene: 3. The CDR3 consists of 16 residues. In DNA, the CDR3 is TGCGCCAGCAGTGAGGGACTAGCGGGCGACTCCTACGAGCAGTACTTC. As protein: CASSEGLAGDSYEQYF.

This chain links TRBV6-1 with TRBJ1-5; 10 bases are shared with TRBD1. With 2 bases clipped from V and 4 bases from J, the junction kept 5 bases outside the gene matches. Germline V gene data show CDR1 as MNHNS and CDR2 as SASEGT. There are 16 residues in the CDR3. As DNA, the CDR3 is TGTGCCAGCAGTGAACGACAGGGGGCCTTAAATCAGCCCCAGCATTTT. Protein product: CASSERQGALNQPQHF.

The V gene is TRBV7-6, the J gene TRBJ2-3, with TRBD1 matching over 7 bases. The CDR3 has 16 residues. Germline CDR1 is SGHVS and CDR2 is FNYEAQ. V lost 4 bases and J lost 2; bases outside the gene matches: 9. The CDR3 coding sequence is TGTGCCAGCAGCTACGACAGGGACCTCTCCACAGATACGCAGTATTTT. Translating it yields CASSYDRDLSTDTQYF.

The rearrangement uses TRBV18 and TRBJ1-5; TRBD1 is a possible D gene (5 bases). This CDR3 is built from 14 residues. Germline V gives CDR1 KGHSH, CDR2 LQKENI. V lost 3 bases and J lost 3, with 9 bases in between. CDR3 DNA sequence: TGTGCCAGCTCACCGGGGCAGGTCAATCAGCCCCAGCATTTT. Translation: CASSPGQVNQPQHF.

About this clone: The same CDR3 also results from other DNA sequences found in this sample. The CDR3 loop reads CASSLRTGPYEQYF. The CDR3 nucleotides are TGTGCCAGCAGTTTGCGGACAGGGCCCTACGAGCAGTACTTC. The rearrangement links TRBV27 to TRBJ2-7, with 8 bases lining up with TRBD1. The CDR3 is made up of 14 amino acids. The junction had 3 bases not matched to a gene; V was cut back by 3 bases and J by 2 bases. Looked up from germline, CDR1 is MNHEY and CDR2 is SMNVEV (reference sequence).

This clone was seen a single time. The sample contains more than one DNA sequence encoding this CDR3. V and J are TRBV15 and TRBJ2-7; either TRBD1 or TRBD2 may fit D (6 bases each). V lost 0 bases, J lost 5 bases, and 8 bases lay in between. This CDR3 spans 13 amino acids. Germline CDR1 is LNHNV and CDR2 is YYDKDF (reference sequence). CDR3 protein: CATSRDRGHEQYF. The CDR3 coding sequence is TGTGCCACCAGCAGAGATCGGGGGCACGAGCAGTACTTC.

To note about this clone: The germline gene is not matched at one end of the junction; a read error may be the cause. The chain recombines TRBV7-6 with TRBJ1-1, with 9 bases that match TRBD1. Germline V gene sequence: CDR1 SGHVS, CDR2 FNYEAQ. The CDR3 has 13 residues. As DNA, the CDR3 is TGTGCCAGCAGCCCCAGAGATGTTGACAGGGGGAGCTTT. Amino acid sequence: CASSPRDVDRGSF.